The 18 T cell receptor beta chains below come from one sample, sequenced in a study of control samples from healthy donors and cancer patients (dated by TCRdb to 2018 to 2021). The library came from the immunoSEQ multiplex PCR assay. TCRdb took this table from immuneACCESS and kept in-frame rearrangements with V and J called. Such tables lack part of the clones; where checked against another copy, unresolved V genes explain under half of the gap, and the rest is unexplained. The sample includes around 80,000 clones, with 91% observed a single time. 17% of the sample is taken by the ten largest. Sequencing used blood. All receptors come from a man aged 50-60 years in good health.

This clone showed up just a few times. This chain joins TRBV12-5 and TRBJ2-1; 7 bases align to TRBD1. The CDR3 loop spans 13 amino acids. Germline CDR1 and CDR2: LGHNT and FRNRAP. Trimming cost V 7 bases and J 11 bases; bases outside gene matches: 11. The CDR3 DNA is TGTGCTAGTGATCGCTTAGGGGGCGGAAAGCAGTTCTTC. Amino acids: CASDRLGGGKQFF.

This clone was observed once. The V and J genes are TRBV9 and TRBJ1-3; D remains unclear. V was shortened by 3 bases and J by 0 bases, with 10 bases between the two germline ends. Germline V gene data show CDR1 as SGDLS and CDR2 as YYNGEE. The CDR3 spans 15 residues. Written as DNA, the CDR3 is TGTGCCAGCAGCGCACTCAGTAGCTCTGGAAACACCATATATTTT. This encodes CASSALSSSGNTIYF.

This clone was seen a handful of times. The genes are TRBV20-1 and TRBJ2-1; D perhaps matches TRBD2 (6 bases). The CDR3 has 15 amino acids. Germline lookup yields CDR1 DFQATT and CDR2 SNEGSKA (reference sequence). Trimming took off 3 bases at V and 5 bases at J, with 17 bases between the two ends. The CDR3 sequence is CSASAPRDSNNEQFF. In DNA form, the CDR3 reads TGCAGTGCTAGTGCACCCCGGGACTCGAACAATGAGCAGTTCTTC.

This chain joins TRBV6-6 and TRBJ1-5, with 9 bases that match TRBD1. With V trimmed by 0 bases and J by 9 bases, 9 bases remained unmatched. The CDR3 has 16 amino acids. The germline V gene encodes CDR1 MNHNY and CDR2 SVGAGI (reference sequence). The CDR3 sequence: CASSYSTGTGITPQHF. The CDR3, as DNA: TGTGCCAGCAGTTACTCGACCGGGACAGGGATAACGCCCCAGCATTTT.

The chain combines TRBV5-1 with TRBJ1-2, with a weak D call TRBD1 (5 bases). CDR1 and CDR2 from the germline V gene are SGHRS and YFSETQ. This CDR3 spans 13 amino acids. Trimming stripped 10 bases from V and 0 bases from J, with 13 bases between. The CDR3 coding sequence is TGCGCCGGTAGTCCAGGGCCTAACTATGGCTACACCTTC. It codes for CAGSPGPNYGYTF. The full variable domain, with the rest looked up from reference TRBV5-1 and TRBJ1-2, is KAGVTQTPRYLIKTRGQQVTLSCSPISGHRSVSWYQQTPGQGLQFLFEYFSETQRNKGNFPGRFSGRQFSNSRSEMNVSTLELGDSALYLCAGSPGPNYGYTFGSGTRLTVV.

This sequence joins TRBV7-2 and TRBJ2-7; D remains ambiguous. V was clipped by 5 bases and J by 2 bases, with 13 bases between them. The CDR3 sequence is 14 residues long. Per the germline V gene, CDR1 is SGHTA and CDR2 is FQGNSA. The CDR3 DNA sequence: TGTGCCAGCAGCCCCCAAGGGTTTGCCTACGAGCAGTACTTC. Amino acid sequence: CASSPQGFAYEQYF.

The gene calls are TRBV29-1 and TRBJ1-1, with D unresolved. Germline assignment: CDR1 SQVTM and CDR2 ANQGSEA. V dropped 3 bases and J dropped 13 bases, with 18 bases sitting between them. There are 12 residues in the CDR3. The CDR3 sequence: CSVEVDLEKVFF. The CDR3 DNA sequence: TGCAGCGTTGAGGTGGACTTGGAAAAGGTTTTCTTT.

Remarks on this clone: Within the sample, other DNA sequences also encode this same CDR3. The chain links TRBV9 to TRBJ1-3; D remains ambiguous. CDR3 length: 15 residues. V lost 3 bases to trimming and J lost 4 bases, with 14 bases between them. The germline V gene has CDR1 SGDLS and CDR2 YYNGEE. CDR3 residues: CASSGQTSGGNTIYF. The CDR3 bases are TGTGCCAGCAGCGGTCAGACCTCGGGGGGAAACACCATATATTTT.

This chain uses TRBV12-3 or TRBV12-4 with TRBJ1-3; D remains ambiguous. V was shortened by 7 bases and J by 2 bases, with 6 bases between the two germline ends. The CDR3 totals 12 residues. DNA for the CDR3: TGTGCCAGCACCTTTACTGGAAACACCATATATTTT. Translating it yields CASTFTGNTIYF.

This chain uses TRBV11-3 with TRBJ2-1, with D perhaps matching TRBD2 (6 bases). This CDR3 contains 12 residues. CDR1 is SGHNT, CDR2 YENEEA, per germline. The V end lost 5 bases, the J end lost 8 bases, and 10 bases lay between the germline ends. The CDR3 nucleotides read TGTGCCAGCAGCCACACGGGGGATGAGCAGTTCTTC. Translation: CASSHTGDEQFF.

V and J are TRBV19 and TRBJ2-7; 9 nucleotides match TRBD1. CDR1 is LNHDA and CDR2 is SQIVND in the germline V gene (reference sequence). V lost 3 bases and J lost 2; bases outside the gene matches: 11. This CDR3 comprises 17 residues. CDR3 sequence: CASSITAGTGNPYEQYF. In nucleotides, the CDR3 is TGTGCCAGTAGTATCACTGCCGGGACAGGGAACCCCTACGAGCAGTACTTC. Variable domain in full (rest from reference TRBV19 and TRBJ2-7): DGGITQSPKYLFRKEGQNVTLSCEQNLNHDAMYWYRQDPGQGLRLIYYSQIVNDFQKGDIAEGYSVSREKKESFPLTVTSAQKNPTAFYLCASSITAGTGNPYEQYFGPGTRLTVT.

The chain is built from TRBV12-3 or TRBV12-4 and TRBJ1-2; D not resolved. The CDR3 sequence is 12 residues long. V shed 2 bases and J shed 5 bases, with 6 bases lying between them. The CDR3 DNA follows: TGTGCCAGCAGTTTAACGTTATATGGCTACACCTTC. Encoded protein: CASSLTLYGYTF.

The rearrangement uses TRBV5-1 and TRBJ1-4; D ambiguous. Trimming cost V 0 bases and J 3 bases, with 9 bases left between them. Germline loops: CDR1 SGHRS, CDR2 YFSETQ. The CDR3 sequence is 15 residues long. The CDR3, as DNA: TGCGCCAGCAGCTTGGTGGCGTCCGCTAATGAAAAACTGTTTTTT. It encodes CASSLVASANEKLFF.

This rearrangement joins TRBV18 to TRBJ1-2, with D perhaps matching TRBD1 (6 bases). This CDR3 has 14 amino acids. The germline gives CDR1 KGHSH, CDR2 LQKENI. V was cut by 5 bases and J by 3 bases, with 13 bases left in between. CDR3 sequence: CASSTRRGDYGYTF. Written as DNA, the CDR3 is TGTGCCAGCTCAACGCGGAGGGGGGACTATGGCTACACCTTC.

CDR3 sequence reads: CSASLGRGGTDTQYF. CDR3 DNA: TGCAGTGCTAGTTTGGGGCGGGGGGGCACAGATACGCAGTATTTT. The chain is built from TRBV20-1 and TRBJ2-3, with TRBD2 matching 8 bases. CDR1 is DFQATT, CDR2 SNEGSKA, per germline (reference sequence). The CDR3 loop spans 15 amino acids. V shed 3 bases and J 1 base; nucleotides not matched to a gene: 6.

J is TRBJ1-2 and V is TRBV29-1; the D gene is possibly TRBD1 (6 bases). Germline V gene sequence: CDR1 SQVTM, CDR2 ANQGSEA. With 6 bases removed from V and 2 bases from J, the gap between germline ends came to 16 bases. This CDR3 comprises 14 residues. The CDR3 DNA reads as TGCAGCGTCCCGACCTCTGACAGGAACTATGGCTACACCTTC. Translating gives CSVPTSDRNYGYTF.

The V gene is TRBV7-2, the J gene TRBJ1-2; no clear D gene. CDR1 SGHTA and CDR2 FQGNSA come from the germline V gene. Deletions cut 5 bases from V and 5 bases from J, with 15 bases between. The CDR3 runs to 14 residues. The CDR3, as DNA: TGTGCCAGCAGCCCAAAGGGCCAGATATATGGCTACACCTTC. The encoded protein is CASSPKGQIYGYTF.

The V call is TRBV7-9, the J call TRBJ1-4; TRBD1 agrees at 8 bases. Germline-derived CDR1 and CDR2 are SEHNR and FQNEAQ (reference sequence). This CDR3 region has 14 residues. Germline trimming cut 5 bases from V and 6 bases from J; bases unmatched to any gene: 5. For the CDR3, the DNA is TGTGCCAGCAGCCTACAGGGGGTAGATGAAAAACTGTTTTTT. This codes for CASSLQGVDEKLFF.